Listed here are 9 T cell receptor beta chains from one sample, sequenced in a study of T cells in Graves' hyperthyroidism and ophthalmopathy. Amplified TCR beta CDR3 regions came from RNA transcripts. The HTBI primer set was used in a first-round RT-PCR of the TCR CDR3. TCRdb used MiXCR to reprocess the multiplex PCR reads, holding one entry per CDR3 protein. The table has approximately 350,000 distinct CDR3 sequences, 13% to 15% seen once; the top ten hold about 21%. The sample was blood. These receptors all stem from a woman between 55 and 75 years old with Graves' ophthalmopathy.

This clonotype was picked up many times. J is TRBJ1-5 and V is TRBV2; 10 bases fit TRBD1. V shed 5 bases, J shed 6 bases, and the junction held 7 bases outside the gene matches. Germline CDR1 and CDR2: SNHLY and FYNNEI. The length of the CDR3 is 15 residues. CDR3 sequence: CASSYGQGGSQPQHF. CDR3 nucleotides: TGTGCCAGCAGTTACGGACAGGGGGGTAGTCAGCCCCAGCATTTT.

This clonotype has a count of ten or more. This chain connects TRBV6-1 to TRBJ2-7; tentative D call: TRBD1 (5 bases). There are 14 residues in the CDR3. V was cut by 6 bases and J by 3 bases, with 15 bases left in between. In germline, CDR1 is MNHNS, CDR2 SASEGT. DNA of the CDR3: TGTGCCAGCAGCCCCCGCAGGGCCAACTACGAGCAGTACTTC. Its translation: CASSPRRANYEQYF.

The chain uses TRBV12-3 or TRBV12-4 and TRBJ2-7; D may be TRBD1 (6 bases). The V end lost 4 bases, the J end lost 5 bases, and 15 bases lay between the germline ends. The CDR3 has 14 residues. This chain's CDR3 is CASSSQNRAHEQYF. The CDR3 DNA follows: TGTGCCAGCAGTTCCCAAAACAGGGCGCACGAGCAGTACTTC.

The V call is TRBV28, the J call TRBJ2-3; D possibly corresponds to TRBD2 (6 bases). Trimming cost V 9 bases and J 6 bases, with 22 bases left between them. CDR1 and CDR2 from the germline V gene are MDHEN and SYDVKM. The CDR3 extends over 15 amino acids. CDR3 bases: TGTGCCAGTAGGAAGGGTTTGGCGGGGTTGGATACGCAGTATTTT. It encodes CASRKGLAGLDTQYF.

Concerning this clonotype itself: One junction end does not reproduce the germline sequence, and a read error may be involved. The chain couples TRBV7-9 to TRBJ2-1, with 8 bases identical to TRBD2. The CDR3 consists of 16 residues. From germline, CDR1 is SEHNR and CDR2 FQNEAQ (reference sequence). The CDR3 DNA is TGTGCCAGCAGCTTAAATCGGGAGGGCCCCGGCAATGGGCAGTTCTTC. Amino acid sequence: CASSLNREGPGNGQFF. Filled out from reference TRBV7-9 and TRBJ2-1, the complete variable domain reads DTGVSQNPRHKITKRGQNVTFRCDPISEHNRLYWYRQTLGQGPEFLTYFQNEAQLEKSRLLSDRFSAERPKGSFSTLEIQRTEQGDSAMYLCASSLNREGPGNGQFFGPGTRLTVL.

Only one count was recorded for this clonotype. A much larger clone lies one base from this, so it may be a read error. The chain is built from TRBV3-1 and TRBJ2-2; no reliable D call. Germline-derived CDR1 and CDR2 are LGHDT and YNNKEL (reference sequence). The CDR3 has 16 amino acids. The CDR3 loop is CASGQEQPLNTGELFF. DNA of the CDR3: TGTGCCAGCGGCCAAGAACAGCCCCTGAACACCGGGGAGCTGTTTTTT.

Worth noting for this clonotype: A read error may explain this, as a much larger clone is one base away. This chain joins TRBV28 and TRBJ2-1; 10 bases fit TRBD2. Germline lookup yields CDR1 MDHEN and CDR2 SYDVKM. The ends lost 11 bases at V and 0 bases at J; junction bases unmatched: 10. The CDR3 runs to 16 residues. Here the CDR3 reads CAARLAGSSSYNEQFF. The CDR3 DNA follows: TGTGCCGCCCGACTAGCGGGCTCCAGCTCCTACAATGAGCAGTTCTTC.

This clonotype was seen a handful of times. This chain joins TRBV4-1 and TRBJ2-1; the match to TRBD2 covers 7 bases. The CDR3 is 16 residues long. The germline gives CDR1 MGHRA, CDR2 YSYEKL. The ends lost 1 base at V and 2 bases at J; junction bases unmatched: 5. CDR3 DNA sequence: TGCGCCAGCAGCCAAGCGACTAGCAGAACCTACAATGAGCAGTTCTTC. Residues: CASSQATSRTYNEQFF.

This clonotype was observed a handful of times. CDR3 nucleotides: TGTGCCAGCAGTAGGGGACTAGCGGGAGGAAATGATGAGCAGTTCTTC. Its protein product is CASSRGLAGGNDEQFF. V gene TRBV28 combines with J gene TRBJ2-1; 15 bases map to TRBD2. Germline CDR1 is MDHEN and CDR2 is SYDVKM. This CDR3 contains 16 residues. V was pared by 5 bases and J by 8 bases, with 7 bases of the junction left unmatched. Full variable domain (missing parts from reference TRBV28 and TRBJ2-1): DVKVTQSSRYLVKRTGEKVFLECVQDMDHENMFWYRQDPGLGLRLIYFSYDVKMKEKGDIPEGYSVSREKKERFSLILESASTNQTSMYLCASSRGLAGGNDEQFFGPGTRLTVL.